The T cell receptor (beta chain) described here comes from a study of OX40 agonist ivuxolimab in advanced cancers. A note on the overall study: The costimulatory receptor OX40 (CD134) was targeted by ivuxolimab, a fully human IgG2 agonistic monoclonal antibody. The paper reports the monotherapy dose-escalation portion (N ≈ 50 patients) of the phase I ivuxolimab trial. Partial responses occurred in three dose-escalation patients, of whom one had hepatocellular carcinoma and two had cutaneous melanoma. Peripheral TCRbeta sequencing was intended to test whether TCR sequence diversity was altered and clonal T-cell expansion was caused by ivuxolimab. Patients were allowed to have had prior anti-PD-1, anti-PD-L1 or anti-CTLA-4 therapy, and roughly 40% of the dose-escalation patients had been treated with checkpoint inhibitors. Among the roughly 50 dose-escalation patients, about 19 had hepatocellular carcinoma, roughly 15 melanoma, 9 renal cell carcinoma and 9 head and neck cancer. Intravenous ivuxolimab was administered to patients every 2 weeks at six dose levels: 0.01, 0.1, 0.3, 1.5, 3 and 10 mg/kg. In the dose-escalation cohort, around 80% of patients were male, and the mean age was roughly 60 years with a range of about 20 to 80. Findings and caveats that apply to the study as a whole: The antigen specificity of the clonally expanded peripheral T cells was not determined. Clonal expansion of both CD4+ and CD8+ blood T cells was observed from baseline to week 6 at doses 0.1 to 3.0 mg/kg. On average, CD8+ T cells showed more expanded clones than CD4+ T cells after ivuxolimab. Low levels of normalized T-cell clonal expansion were also seen in some patients who did not respond. In partial responders in the 0.1-3.0 mg/kg groups, normalized peripheral clonal expansion was found to be among the lowest, especially among CD8+ T cells.

The CDR3 measures 15 amino acids from cysteine to phenylalanine. Only CDR3 DNA is held: 45 bases, read in frame from base 1. The germline V gene gives CDR1 as SGDLS and CDR2 as YYNGEE. V is cut back by 4 bases and J by 2 bases, with 5 bases in the junction unmatched. The trial excluded patients who had a history of autoimmune disease or who were on systemic immunosuppression. Peripheral blood for TCR sequencing was drawn from every dose cohort at baseline, at cycle 4 day 1 and at cycle 7 day 1. Samples came from an open-label, multicenter, first-in-human phase I dose-escalation trial of ivuxolimab. The trial enrolled adults with locally advanced or metastatic head and neck squamous cell, hepatocellular, melanoma or renal cell carcinoma. Before TCR sequencing, CD4+ T cells and CD8+ T cells from peripheral blood were sorted into separate populations. Genomic DNA was extracted from sorted cells for sequencing of the TCRbeta CDR3 region. TCRbeta CDR3 regions were sequenced using the immunoSEQ Assay. TCRdb's version of the immuneACCESS table is confined to in-frame rearrangements and falls short of the full clone set. An unresolved V gene accounts for under half of the shortfall where checked; the remainder is of unknown origin. This sample lists 58,000 or so clones; 83% were detected once. The ten largest make up 0.7% of the sample.

This clone was seen only once. The antigen it recognizes is unknown. No much larger clone is present one base from it, and per-base qualities are unavailable. The source is an adult with an advanced solid tumor such as melanoma, head and neck, liver or kidney cancer. The chain is assembled from TRBV9 and TRBJ2-1, and 8 bases in between align with TRBD2. Sequenced here: CD4+ or CD8+ T cells sorted from blood, sampled in a trial of the OX40 agonist ivuxolimab. The DNA sequence reads TGTGCCAGCAGCCAAAGCGGGAGCGCCTACAATGAGCAGTTCTTC. Translated, this is CASSQSGSAYNEQFF.